The entry below describes one T cell receptor (beta chain). The data were obtained in a study of blood T cell repertoires in COVID-19. Study as a whole: PBMCs, B-cell-depleted T cells, or T cells provided the cDNA or gDNA that made up the material.

Original processing notes: By means of reference gene primer amplification, nucleated cell counts were estimated. Sequencing was performed with immunoSEQ multiplex PCR; in TCRdb, only in-frame clones are kept and a portion is missing. The V and J calls and the clone size are those of that table, but D and trimming were determined from the DNA. In the table there are just under 95,000 clones, 80% of which are singletons. The CDR3 is 12 amino acids. Losses at the gene ends were 2 bases for V and 7 bases for J; bases not matched to a gene: 1. The germline V gene encodes CDR1 LNHNV and CDR2 YYDKDF (reference sequence).

The receptor was derived from a human donor in a cohort sampled during active COVID-19. Sequencing was carried out using peripheral blood. This chain links TRBV15 with TRBJ1-1; 7 bases map to TRBD1. The CDR3 DNA follows: TGTGCCACCAGCAGAAGGGACAGTGAAGCTTTCTTT. It encodes CATSRRDSEAFF.